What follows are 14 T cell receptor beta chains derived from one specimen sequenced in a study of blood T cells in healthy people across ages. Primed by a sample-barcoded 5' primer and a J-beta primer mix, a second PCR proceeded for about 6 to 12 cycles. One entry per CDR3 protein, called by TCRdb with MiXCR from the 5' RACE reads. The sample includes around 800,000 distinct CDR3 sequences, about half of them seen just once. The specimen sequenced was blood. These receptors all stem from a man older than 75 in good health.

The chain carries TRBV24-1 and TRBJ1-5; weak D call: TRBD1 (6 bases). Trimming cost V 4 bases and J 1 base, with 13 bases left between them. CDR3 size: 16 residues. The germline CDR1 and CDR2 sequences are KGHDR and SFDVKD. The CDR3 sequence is CATSDGRGGSNQPQHF. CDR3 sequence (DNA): TGTGCCACCAGTGACGGCAGGGGAGGGAGCAATCAGCCCCAGCATTTT.

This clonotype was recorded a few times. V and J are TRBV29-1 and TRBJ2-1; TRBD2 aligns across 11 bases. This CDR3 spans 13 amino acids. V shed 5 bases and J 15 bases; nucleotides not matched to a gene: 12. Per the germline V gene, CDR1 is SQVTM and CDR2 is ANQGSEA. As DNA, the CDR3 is TGCAGCGTTTCCGGGACTAGCGGTTCTAGGCCGTTCTTC. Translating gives CSVSGTSGSRPFF.

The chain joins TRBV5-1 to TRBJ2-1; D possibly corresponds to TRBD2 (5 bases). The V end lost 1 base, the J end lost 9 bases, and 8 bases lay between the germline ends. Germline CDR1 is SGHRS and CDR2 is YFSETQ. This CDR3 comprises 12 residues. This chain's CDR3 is CASSLSGFEQFF. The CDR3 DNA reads TGCGCCAGCAGCTTGAGCGGTTTTGAGCAGTTCTTC.

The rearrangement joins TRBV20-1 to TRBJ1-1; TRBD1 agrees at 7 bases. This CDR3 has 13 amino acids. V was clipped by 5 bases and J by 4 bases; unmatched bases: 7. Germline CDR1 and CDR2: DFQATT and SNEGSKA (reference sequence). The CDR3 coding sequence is TGCAGTGCTCTATCGACAGGGAGCACTGAAGCTTTCTTT. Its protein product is CSALSTGSTEAFF.

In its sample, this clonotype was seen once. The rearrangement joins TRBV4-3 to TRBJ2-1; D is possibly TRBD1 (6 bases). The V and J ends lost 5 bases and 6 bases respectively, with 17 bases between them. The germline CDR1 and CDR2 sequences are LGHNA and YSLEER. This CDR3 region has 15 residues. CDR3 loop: CASSFTPGAVNEQFF. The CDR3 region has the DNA TGCGCCAGCAGCTTCACCCCAGGGGCGGTCAATGAGCAGTTCTTC.

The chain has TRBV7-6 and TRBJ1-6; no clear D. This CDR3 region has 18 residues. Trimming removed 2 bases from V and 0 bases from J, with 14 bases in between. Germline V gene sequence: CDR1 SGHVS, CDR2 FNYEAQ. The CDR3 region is CASSLLVPQSSYNSPLHF. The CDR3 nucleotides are TGTGCCAGCAGCTTATTGGTCCCCCAGAGCTCCTATAATTCACCCCTCCACTTT.

The CDR3 reads CASSARGNEQFF. CDR3 nucleotide sequence: TGCGCCAGCAGCGCTAGGGGTAATGAGCAGTTCTTC. This sequence joins TRBV5-1 and TRBJ2-1, with D maybe TRBD1 (5 bases). V was shortened by 4 bases and J by 7 bases, with 9 bases between the two germline ends. Per the germline V gene, CDR1 is SGHRS and CDR2 is YFSETQ. There are 12 residues in the CDR3.

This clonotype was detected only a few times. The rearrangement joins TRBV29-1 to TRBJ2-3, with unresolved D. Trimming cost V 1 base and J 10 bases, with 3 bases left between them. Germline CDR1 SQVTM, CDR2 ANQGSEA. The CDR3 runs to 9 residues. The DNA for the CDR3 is TGCAGCGTTGAAGGATCGCAGTATTTT. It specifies CSVEGSQYF.

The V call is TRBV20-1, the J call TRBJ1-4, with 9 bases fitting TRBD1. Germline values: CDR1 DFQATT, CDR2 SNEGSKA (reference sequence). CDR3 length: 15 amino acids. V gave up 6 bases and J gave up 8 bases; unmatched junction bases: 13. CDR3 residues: CSARDREGVWEKLFF. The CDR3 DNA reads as TGCAGTGCAAGGGACAGGGAGGGGGTTTGGGAAAAACTGTTTTTT.

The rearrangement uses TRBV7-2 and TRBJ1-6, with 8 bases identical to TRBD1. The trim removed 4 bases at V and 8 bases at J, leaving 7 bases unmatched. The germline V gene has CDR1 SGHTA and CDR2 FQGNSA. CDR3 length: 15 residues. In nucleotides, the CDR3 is TGTGCCAGCAGCTCCCGGACAGGGAGGGATTCACCCCTCCACTTT. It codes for CASSSRTGRDSPLHF.

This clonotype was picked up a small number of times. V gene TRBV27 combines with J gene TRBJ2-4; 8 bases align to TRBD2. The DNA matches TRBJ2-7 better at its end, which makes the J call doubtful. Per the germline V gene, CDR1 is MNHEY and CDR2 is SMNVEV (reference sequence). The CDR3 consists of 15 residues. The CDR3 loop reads CASSSSGTRGHEQYF. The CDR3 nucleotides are TGTGCCAGCTCCTCTTCCGGGACTAGGGGCCACGAGCAGTACTTC.

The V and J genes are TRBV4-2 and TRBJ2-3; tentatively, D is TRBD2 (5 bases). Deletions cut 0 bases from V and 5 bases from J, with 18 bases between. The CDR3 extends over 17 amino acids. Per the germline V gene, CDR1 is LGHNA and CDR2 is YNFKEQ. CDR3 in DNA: TGTGCCAGCAGCCAAGATCCCGAGGGCTCCTGGAAAGATACGCAGTATTTT. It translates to CASSQDPEGSWKDTQYF.

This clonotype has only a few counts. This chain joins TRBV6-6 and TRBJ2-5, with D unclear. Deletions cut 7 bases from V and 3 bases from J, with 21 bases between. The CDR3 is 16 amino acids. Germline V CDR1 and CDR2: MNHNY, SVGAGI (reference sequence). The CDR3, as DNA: TGTGCCAGCACCCACAGTCGGCCCCCTCGGGAAGAGACCCAGTACTTC. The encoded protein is CASTHSRPPREETQYF.

The CDR3 sequence: CASRGLGQLSSYEQYF. CDR3 in DNA: TGTGCCAGCAGGGGACTCGGACAGCTAAGCTCCTACGAGCAGTACTTC. The chain couples TRBV6-2 or TRBV6-3 to TRBJ2-7, with D perhaps matching TRBD1 or TRBD2 (6 bases each). Germline V gene lookup returns CDR1 MNHEY and CDR2 SVGEGT. This CDR3 has 16 residues. V was pared by 6 bases and J by 0 bases, with 18 bases between.